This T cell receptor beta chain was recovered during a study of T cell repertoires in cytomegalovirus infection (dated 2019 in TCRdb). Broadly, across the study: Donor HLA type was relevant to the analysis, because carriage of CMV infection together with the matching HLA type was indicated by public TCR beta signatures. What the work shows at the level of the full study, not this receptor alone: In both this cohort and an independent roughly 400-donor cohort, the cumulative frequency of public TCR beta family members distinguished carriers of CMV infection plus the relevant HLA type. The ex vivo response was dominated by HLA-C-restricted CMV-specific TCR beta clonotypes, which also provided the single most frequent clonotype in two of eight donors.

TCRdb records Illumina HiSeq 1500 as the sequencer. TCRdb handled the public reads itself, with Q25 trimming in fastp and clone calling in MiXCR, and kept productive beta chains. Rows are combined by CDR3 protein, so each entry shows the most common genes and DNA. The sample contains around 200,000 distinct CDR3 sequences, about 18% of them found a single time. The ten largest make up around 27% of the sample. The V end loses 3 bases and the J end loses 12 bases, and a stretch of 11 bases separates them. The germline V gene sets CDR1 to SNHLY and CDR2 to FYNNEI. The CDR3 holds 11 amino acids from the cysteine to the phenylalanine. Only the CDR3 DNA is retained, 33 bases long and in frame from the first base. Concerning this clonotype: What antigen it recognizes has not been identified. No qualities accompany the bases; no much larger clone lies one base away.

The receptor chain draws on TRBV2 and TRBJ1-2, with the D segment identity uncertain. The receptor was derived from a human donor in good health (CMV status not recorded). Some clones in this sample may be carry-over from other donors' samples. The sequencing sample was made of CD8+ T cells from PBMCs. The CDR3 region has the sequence CASSDLDGNTF. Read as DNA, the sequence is TGTGCCAGCAGTGACCTTGACGGAAACACCTTC.